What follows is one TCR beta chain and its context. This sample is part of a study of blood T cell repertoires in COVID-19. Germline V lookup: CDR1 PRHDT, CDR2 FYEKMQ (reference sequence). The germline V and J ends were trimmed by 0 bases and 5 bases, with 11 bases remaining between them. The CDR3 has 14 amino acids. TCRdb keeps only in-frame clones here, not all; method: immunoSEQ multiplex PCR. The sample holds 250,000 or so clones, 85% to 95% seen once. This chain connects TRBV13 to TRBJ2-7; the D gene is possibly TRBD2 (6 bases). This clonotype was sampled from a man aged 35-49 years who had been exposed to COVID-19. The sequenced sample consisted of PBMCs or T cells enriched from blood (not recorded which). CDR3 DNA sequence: TGTGCCAGCAGCTTAGGGCGGGGTTCGGACGAGCAGTACTTC. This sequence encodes CASSLGRGSDEQYF.